The 14 T cell receptor beta chains given below trace back to one sample, sequenced in a study of identical twins. TCRdb processed the 5' RACE reads anew with MiXCR; each CDR3 protein has one entry. Among around 550,000 distinct CDR3 sequences listed, around 15% were seen once. These data were likewise used in another study, on yellow fever vaccine responses in identical twins.

Source material: CD4+ T cells sorted from blood. The receptors originated from a woman aged 18-29 years in good health.

This clonotype was observed a few times. The genes are TRBV3-1 and TRBJ2-1; D is ambiguous. The CDR3 spans 14 residues. Germline assignment: CDR1 LGHDT and CDR2 YNNKEL (reference sequence). Trimming cost V 1 base and J 0 bases, with 4 bases left between them. The CDR3 coding sequence is TGTGCCAGCAGCCAAGGTTTCTCCTACAATGAGCAGTTCTTC. This encodes CASSQGFSYNEQFF.

This clonotype came up a few times. This chain connects TRBV5-1 to TRBJ1-2; 9 bases are shared with TRBD1. The J segment lost 4 bases and the V segment lost 0 bases, leaving 7 bases of the junction unmatched. The CDR3 length is 16 residues. The germline V gene encodes CDR1 SGHRS and CDR2 YFSETQ. CDR3 DNA: TGCGCCAGCAGCTTGGATGGGACAGGGAGGTCCTATGGCTACACCTTC. Encoded protein: CASSLDGTGRSYGYTF.

This clonotype was counted only a few times. The chain uses TRBV2 and TRBJ2-3, with 8 bases identical to TRBD2. The CDR3 consists of 15 residues. Per germline, CDR1 SNHLY and CDR2 FYNNEI. The trim removed 8 bases at V and 8 bases at J, leaving 15 bases unmatched. The DNA for the CDR3 is TGTGCCAGCGAAGGCGGAGGACCGGGGGGGAGTACGCAGTATTTT. This sequence encodes CASEGGGPGGSTQYF.

The chain joins TRBV3-1 to TRBJ1-2; 8 bases agree with TRBD1. The CDR3 is made up of 14 amino acids. Trimming cost V 4 bases and J 4 bases; bases outside gene matches: 5. Germline loops: CDR1 LGHDT, CDR2 YNNKEL (reference sequence). The CDR3 loop is CASSPRGQIYGYTF. CDR3 bases: TGTGCCAGCAGCCCCAGGGGGCAGATCTATGGCTACACCTTC.

The chain couples TRBV19 to TRBJ2-1; no clear D. CDR3 size: 13 residues. Germline lookup yields CDR1 LNHDA and CDR2 SQIVND (reference sequence). With 7 bases removed from V and 5 bases from J, the gap between germline ends came to 12 bases. The CDR3 sequence: CASNHERNNEQFF. Written as DNA, the CDR3 is TGTGCCAGTAACCACGAAAGAAACAATGAGCAGTTCTTC.

CDR3 nucleotide sequence: TGTGCCAGCAGCTTGGACAGGTGGAACACCGGGGAGCTGTTTTTT. It yields the protein CASSLDRWNTGELFF. This chain joins TRBV27 and TRBJ2-2; the match to TRBD1 covers 7 bases. Germline trimming cut 6 bases from V and 1 base from J; bases unmatched to any gene: 5. The CDR3 extends over 15 amino acids. The germline CDR1 and CDR2 sequences are MNHEY and SMNVEV (reference sequence).

The chain recombines TRBV15 with TRBJ1-6; 8 bases are a match to TRBD1. Germline loops: CDR1 LNHNV, CDR2 YYDKDF (reference sequence). Trimming removed 4 bases from V and 8 bases from J; junction bases left unmatched: 7. CDR3 length equals 15 residues. CDR3 bases: TGTGCCACCAGCACCGACAGGGGCTCGGATTCACCCCTCCACTTT. This translates into CATSTDRGSDSPLHF.

This clonotype was seen more than once but under ten times. The chain employs TRBV9 and TRBJ2-1; 13 bases line up with TRBD2. This CDR3 is 20 amino acids long. The V gene end was trimmed by 1 base and the J gene end by 3 bases; junction bases not matched to a gene: 13. Looked up from germline, CDR1 is SGDLS and CDR2 is YYNGEE. The CDR3 sequence: CASSVIPRTSGRAIYNEQFF. The CDR3 region has the DNA TGTGCCAGCAGCGTAATCCCCCGGACTAGCGGGAGAGCCATCTACAATGAGCAGTTCTTC.

This clonotype was counted only a few times. The rearrangement joins TRBV5-1 to TRBJ2-2, with TRBD1 as a possible D gene (5 bases). CDR1 and CDR2 from the germline V gene are SGHRS and YFSETQ. Trimming took 0 bases from V and 7 from J, leaving 13 bases between them. The CDR3 extends over 15 amino acids. CDR3 in DNA: TGCGCCAGCAGCTTGGGACCCACCAGGGACGGGGAGCTGTTTTTT. This codes for CASSLGPTRDGELFF.

In its sample, this clonotype was seen a few times. V is TRBV5-7 and J is TRBJ2-7; D gene ambiguous. TRBV5-7 is an open reading frame whose function is uncertain. Trimming took off 2 bases at V and 2 bases at J, with 20 bases between the two ends. The CDR3 totals 17 residues. The CDR3 region has the DNA TGTGCCAGCAGCTTCAGTGGTGGGCCAGACACTACCTACGAGCAGTACGTC. Its translation: CASSFSGGPDTTYEQYV.

The V and J genes are TRBV3-1 and TRBJ2-7; the match to TRBD2 covers 8 bases. Trimming removed 2 bases from V and 3 bases from J; junction bases left unmatched: 12. The CDR3 covers 17 residues. Germline CDR1 LGHDT, CDR2 YNNKEL (reference sequence). CDR3 sequence: CASSQPTLAGIIYEQYF. For the CDR3, the DNA is TGTGCCAGCAGCCAACCTACCTTAGCGGGAATTATCTACGAGCAGTACTTC.

The chain uses TRBV6-1 and TRBJ2-7, with 7 bases identical to TRBD1. Germline CDR1 is MNHNS and CDR2 is SASEGT. The J segment lost 5 bases and the V segment lost 8 bases, leaving 18 bases of the junction unmatched. The CDR3 loop spans 16 amino acids. Here the CDR3 DNA reads TGTGCCAGCCCAAAGGGAGCCGGGACAGTTTTCCACGAGCAGTACTTC. Its protein is CASPKGAGTVFHEQYF.

There are a few counts of this clonotype. Written as DNA, the CDR3 is TGCGCCAGCAGCTTGGGCGTAGCCCCCTTCTACAATGAGCAGTTCTTC. This encodes CASSLGVAPFYNEQFF. The gene calls are TRBV5-1 and TRBJ2-1; D is uncertain. This CDR3 comprises 16 residues. V was trimmed by 0 bases and J by 3 bases, leaving 13 bases between them. CDR1 and CDR2 (germline): SGHRS, YFSETQ.

This clonotype has just a few counts. V gene TRBV20-1 combines with J gene TRBJ2-3, with a weak D call TRBD2 (6 bases). The CDR3 runs to 14 residues. Germline CDR1 is DFQATT and CDR2 is SNEGSKA (reference sequence). Between the trimmed V and J ends, which lost 3 bases and 3 bases, there was a span of 13 bases. CDR3 loop: CSASPGTGTDTQYF. Here the CDR3 DNA reads TGCAGTGCTAGCCCCGGGACTGGAACAGATACGCAGTATTTT.